This TCR beta chain came from a study of patients and donors after allogeneic stem cell transplantation. TCRdb re-derived calls from the RT-PCR reads in MiXCR, one entry per CDR3 protein. The profile shows about 57,000 distinct CDR3 sequences, about an eighth of them singletons. The CDR3 extends over 15 amino acids. The trim removed 5 bases at V and 7 bases at J, leaving 11 bases unmatched. Specimen: blood, either unsorted or a sorted T cell fraction (not recorded which). The J gene is TRBJ2-3, the V gene TRBV12-3 or TRBV12-4; 8 positions match TRBD1. This clonotype was obtained from a human donor who was either an allogeneic HSCT recipient or a stem cell or donor lymphocyte infusion donor (not recorded which). It is not recorded whose cells these are; they may come from a transplant donor. The CDR3 sequence is CASSQPGTGRYTQYF. CDR3 nucleotides: TGTGCCAGCAGTCAGCCCGGGACAGGAAGGTATACGCAGTATTTT.